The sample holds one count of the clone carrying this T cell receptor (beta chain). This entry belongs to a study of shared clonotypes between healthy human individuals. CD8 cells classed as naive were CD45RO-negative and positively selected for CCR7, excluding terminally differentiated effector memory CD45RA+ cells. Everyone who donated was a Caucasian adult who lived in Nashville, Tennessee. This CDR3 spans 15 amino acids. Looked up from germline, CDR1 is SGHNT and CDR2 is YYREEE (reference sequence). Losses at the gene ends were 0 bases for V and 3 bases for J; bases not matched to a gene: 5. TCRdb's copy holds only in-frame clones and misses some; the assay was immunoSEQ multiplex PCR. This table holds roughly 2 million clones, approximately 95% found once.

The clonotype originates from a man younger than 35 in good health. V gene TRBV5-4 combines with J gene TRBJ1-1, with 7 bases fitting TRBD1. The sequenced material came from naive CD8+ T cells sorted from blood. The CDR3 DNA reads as TGTGCCAGCAGCTTGGGACAGGGCGTTTACACTGAAGCTTTCTTT. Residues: CASSLGQGVYTEAFF.